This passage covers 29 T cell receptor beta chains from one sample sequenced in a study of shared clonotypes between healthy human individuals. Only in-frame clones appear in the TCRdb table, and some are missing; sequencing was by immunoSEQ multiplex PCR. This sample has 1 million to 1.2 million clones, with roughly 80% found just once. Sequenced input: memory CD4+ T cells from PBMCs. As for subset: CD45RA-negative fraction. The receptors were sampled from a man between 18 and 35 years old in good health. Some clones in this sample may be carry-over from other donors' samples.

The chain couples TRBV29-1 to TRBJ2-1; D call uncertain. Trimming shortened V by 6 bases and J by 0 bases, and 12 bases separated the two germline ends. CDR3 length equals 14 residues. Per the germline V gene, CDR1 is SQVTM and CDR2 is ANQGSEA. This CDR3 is CSVNSQVSYNEQFF. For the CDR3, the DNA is TGCAGCGTAAACAGTCAGGTCTCCTACAATGAGCAGTTCTTC.

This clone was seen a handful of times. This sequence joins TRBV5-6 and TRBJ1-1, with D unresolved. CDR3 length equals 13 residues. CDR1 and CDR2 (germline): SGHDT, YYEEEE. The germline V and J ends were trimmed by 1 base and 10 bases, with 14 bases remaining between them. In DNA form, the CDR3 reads TGTGCCAGCAGCTTGTTGTTCCAGATCGTAGCTTTCTTT. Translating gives CASSLLFQIVAFF.

The CDR3 nucleotides are TGTGCCAGCAGCTTAGAGGGGGGCTACTCCTACGAGCAGTACTTC. The encoded protein is CASSLEGGYSYEQYF. The chain couples TRBV11-2 to TRBJ2-7; possibly TRBD1 or TRBD2 for D (6 bases each). The CDR3 runs 15 residues. The germline V and J ends were trimmed by 0 bases and 0 bases, with 9 bases remaining between them. Germline CDR1 is SGHAT and CDR2 is FQNNGV.

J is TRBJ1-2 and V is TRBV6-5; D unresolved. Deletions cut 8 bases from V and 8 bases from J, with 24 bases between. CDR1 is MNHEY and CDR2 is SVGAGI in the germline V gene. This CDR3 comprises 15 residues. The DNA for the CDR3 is TGTGCCAGCCGCCTTTCCATCTCACATAGGGTAGGCTACACCTTC. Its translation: CASRLSISHRVGYTF.

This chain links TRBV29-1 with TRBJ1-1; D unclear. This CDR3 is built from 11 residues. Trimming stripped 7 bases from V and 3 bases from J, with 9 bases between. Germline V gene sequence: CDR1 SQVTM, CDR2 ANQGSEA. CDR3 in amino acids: CSDLHYTEAFF. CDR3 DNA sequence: TGCAGCGACCTTCACTACACTGAAGCTTTCTTT.

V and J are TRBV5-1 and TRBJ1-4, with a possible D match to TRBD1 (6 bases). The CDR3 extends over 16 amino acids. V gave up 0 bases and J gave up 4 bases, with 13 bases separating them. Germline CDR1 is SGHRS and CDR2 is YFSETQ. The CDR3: CASSLGARGHNEKLFF. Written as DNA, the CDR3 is TGCGCCAGCAGCTTGGGGGCCCGGGGGCATAATGAAAAACTGTTTTTT.

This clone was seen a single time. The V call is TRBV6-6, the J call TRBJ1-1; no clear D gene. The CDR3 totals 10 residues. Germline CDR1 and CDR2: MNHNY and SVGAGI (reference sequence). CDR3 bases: TGTGGATCGAGAAACACTGAAGCTTTCTTT. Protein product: CGSRNTEAFF.

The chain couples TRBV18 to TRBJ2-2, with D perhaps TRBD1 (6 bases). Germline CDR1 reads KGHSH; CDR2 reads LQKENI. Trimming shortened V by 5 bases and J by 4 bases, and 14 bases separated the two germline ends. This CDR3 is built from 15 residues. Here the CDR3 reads CASSTSTGLTGELFF. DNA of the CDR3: TGTGCCAGCTCAACCTCGACAGGCCTCACCGGGGAGCTGTTTTTT.

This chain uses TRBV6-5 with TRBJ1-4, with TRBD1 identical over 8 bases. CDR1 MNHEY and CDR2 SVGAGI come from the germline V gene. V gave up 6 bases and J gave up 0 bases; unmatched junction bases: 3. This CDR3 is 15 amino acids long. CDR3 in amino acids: CASRRQGTTNEKLFF. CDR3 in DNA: TGTGCCAGCAGAAGACAGGGGACAACTAATGAAAAACTGTTTTTT.

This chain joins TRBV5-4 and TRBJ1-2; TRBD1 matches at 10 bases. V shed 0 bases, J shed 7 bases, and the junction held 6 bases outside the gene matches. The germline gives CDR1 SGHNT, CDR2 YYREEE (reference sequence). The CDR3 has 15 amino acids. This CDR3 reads CASSLVRQGALGYTF. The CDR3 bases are TGTGCCAGCAGCTTGGTTAGACAGGGGGCGCTTGGCTACACCTTC.

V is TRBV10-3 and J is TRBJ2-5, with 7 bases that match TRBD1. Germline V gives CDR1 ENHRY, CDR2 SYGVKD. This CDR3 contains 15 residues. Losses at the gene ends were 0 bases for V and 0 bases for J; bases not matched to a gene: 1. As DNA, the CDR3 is TGTGCCATCAGTGAGTCCAGGGGGAACCAAGAGACCCAGTACTTC. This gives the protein CAISESRGNQETQYF.

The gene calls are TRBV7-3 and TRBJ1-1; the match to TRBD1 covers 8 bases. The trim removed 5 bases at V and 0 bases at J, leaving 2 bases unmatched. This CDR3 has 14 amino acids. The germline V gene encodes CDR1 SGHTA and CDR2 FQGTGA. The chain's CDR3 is CASSQTGVNTEAFF. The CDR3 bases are TGTGCCAGCAGCCAGACAGGGGTGAACACTGAAGCTTTCTTT.

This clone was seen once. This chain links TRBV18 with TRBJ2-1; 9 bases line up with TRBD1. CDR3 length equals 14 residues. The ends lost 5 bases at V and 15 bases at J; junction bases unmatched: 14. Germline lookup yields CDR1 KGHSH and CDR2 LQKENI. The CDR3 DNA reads TGTGCCAGCTCAACGCCGACAGGGGGTTTTATCCGGTTCTTC. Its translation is CASSTPTGGFIRFF.

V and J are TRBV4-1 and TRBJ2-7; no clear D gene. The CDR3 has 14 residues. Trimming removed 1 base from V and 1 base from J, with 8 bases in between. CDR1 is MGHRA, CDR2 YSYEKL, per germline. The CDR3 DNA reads TGCGCCAGCAGCCAAGTAACCGATTCCTACGAGCAGTACTTC. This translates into CASSQVTDSYEQYF.

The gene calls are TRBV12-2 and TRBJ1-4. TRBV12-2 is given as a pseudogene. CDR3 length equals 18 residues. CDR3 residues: CASRFRGLSYATNEKLFF. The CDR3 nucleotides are TGTGCAAGTCGCTTCCGGGGGCTGTCTTATGCAACTAATGAAAAACTGTTTTTT.

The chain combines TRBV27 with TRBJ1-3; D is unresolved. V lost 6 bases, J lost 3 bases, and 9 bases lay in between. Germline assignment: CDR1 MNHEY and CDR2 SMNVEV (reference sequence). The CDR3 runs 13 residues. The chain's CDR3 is CASSLIRGNTIYF. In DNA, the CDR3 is TGTGCCAGCAGCCTTATACGTGGAAACACCATATATTTT.

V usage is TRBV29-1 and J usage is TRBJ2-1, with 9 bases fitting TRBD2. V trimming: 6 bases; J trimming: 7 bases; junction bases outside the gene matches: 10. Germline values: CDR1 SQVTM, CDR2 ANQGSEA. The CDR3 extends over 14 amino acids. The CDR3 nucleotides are TGCAGCGTGCGTCCGCGGGAGGGCCCTAATGAGCAGTTCTTC. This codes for CSVRPREGPNEQFF.

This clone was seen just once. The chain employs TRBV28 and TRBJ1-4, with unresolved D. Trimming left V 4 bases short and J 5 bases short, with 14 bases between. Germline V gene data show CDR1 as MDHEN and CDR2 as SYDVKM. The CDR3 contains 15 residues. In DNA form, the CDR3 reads TGTGCCAGCAGTTCTACCCTATCGCTCAATGAAAAACTGTTTTTT. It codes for CASSSTLSLNEKLFF.

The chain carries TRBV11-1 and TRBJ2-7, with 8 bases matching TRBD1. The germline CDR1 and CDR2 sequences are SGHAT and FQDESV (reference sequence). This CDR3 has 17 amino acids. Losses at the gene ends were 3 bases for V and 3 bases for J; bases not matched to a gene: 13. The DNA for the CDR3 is TGTGCCAGCAGCTTGGATGTGGGACAGGCCATAAACTACGAGCAGTACTTC. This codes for CASSLDVGQAINYEQYF. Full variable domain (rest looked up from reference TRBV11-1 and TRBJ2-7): EAEVAQSPRYKITEKSQAVAFWCDPISGHATLYWYRQILGQGPELLVQFQDESVVDDSQLPKDRFSAERLKGVDSTLKIQPAELGDSAMYLCASSLDVGQAINYEQYFGPGTRLTVT.

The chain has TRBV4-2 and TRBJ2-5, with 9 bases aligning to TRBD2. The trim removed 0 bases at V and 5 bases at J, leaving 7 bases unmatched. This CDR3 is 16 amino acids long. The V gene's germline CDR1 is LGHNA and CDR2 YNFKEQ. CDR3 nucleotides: TGTGCCAGCAGCCAAGATGAGGGACTAGCAGGGGAGACCCAGTACTTC. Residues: CASSQDEGLAGETQYF.

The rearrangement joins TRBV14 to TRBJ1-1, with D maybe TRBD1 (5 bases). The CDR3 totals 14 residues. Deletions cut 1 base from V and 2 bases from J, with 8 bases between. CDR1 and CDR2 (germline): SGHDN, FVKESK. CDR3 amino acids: CASSQGQYNTEAFF. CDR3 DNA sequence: TGTGCCAGCAGCCAAGGACAGTACAACACTGAAGCTTTCTTT.

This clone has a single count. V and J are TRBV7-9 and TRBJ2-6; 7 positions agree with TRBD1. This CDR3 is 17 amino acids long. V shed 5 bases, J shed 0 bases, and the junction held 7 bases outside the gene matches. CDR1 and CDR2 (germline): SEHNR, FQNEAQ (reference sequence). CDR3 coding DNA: TGTGCCAGCAGCCCCGGGACAGCATTCTCTGGGGCCAACGTCCTGACTTTC. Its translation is CASSPGTAFSGANVLTF.

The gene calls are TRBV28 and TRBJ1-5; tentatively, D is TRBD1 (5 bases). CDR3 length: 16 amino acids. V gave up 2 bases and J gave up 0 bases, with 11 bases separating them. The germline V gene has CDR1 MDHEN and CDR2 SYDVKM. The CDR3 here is CASSLGSGHSNQPQHF. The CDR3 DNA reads TGTGCCAGCAGTTTAGGGTCAGGACATAGCAATCAGCCCCAGCATTTT.

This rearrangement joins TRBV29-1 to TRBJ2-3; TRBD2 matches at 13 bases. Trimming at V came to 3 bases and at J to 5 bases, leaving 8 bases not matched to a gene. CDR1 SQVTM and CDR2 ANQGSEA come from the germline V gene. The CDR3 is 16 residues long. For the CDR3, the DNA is TGCAGCGTTGAGGGTGGGACTAGCGGGACCGTAGATACGCAGTATTTT. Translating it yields CSVEGGTSGTVDTQYF.

As DNA, the CDR3 is TGTGCCAGCAGCGCATGGGATCGGTCCTACGAGCAGTACTTC. Translation: CASSAWDRSYEQYF. The V and J genes are TRBV7-9 and TRBJ2-7; D not resolved. The V gene's germline CDR1 is SEHNR and CDR2 FQNEAQ (reference sequence). Trimming left V 5 bases short and J 1 base short, with 12 bases between. The CDR3 totals 14 residues.

CDR3 protein: CASSQGPPQRAPSYNEQFF. Written as DNA, the CDR3 is TGTGCCAGCAGCCAAGGTCCTCCCCAGCGGGCACCCTCCTACAATGAGCAGTTCTTC. The chain combines TRBV4-2 with TRBJ2-1; perhaps TRBD2 as D (6 bases). V lost 1 base, J lost 0 bases, and 19 bases lay in between. The CDR3 extends over 19 amino acids. Germline V gene data show CDR1 as LGHNA and CDR2 as YNFKEQ.

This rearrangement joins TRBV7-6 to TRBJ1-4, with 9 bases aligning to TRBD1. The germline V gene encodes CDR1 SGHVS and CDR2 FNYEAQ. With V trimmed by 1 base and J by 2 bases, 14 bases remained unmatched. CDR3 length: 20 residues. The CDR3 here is CASSLDGDRGGPQTNEKLFF. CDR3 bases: TGTGCCAGCAGCTTAGATGGAGACAGGGGGGGGCCACAGACTAATGAAAAACTGTTTTTT.

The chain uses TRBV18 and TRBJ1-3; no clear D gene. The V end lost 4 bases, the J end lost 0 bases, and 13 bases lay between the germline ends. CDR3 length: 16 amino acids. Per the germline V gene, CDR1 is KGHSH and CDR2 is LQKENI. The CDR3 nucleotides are TGTGCCAGCTCACTAACGACTGGGGACTCTGGAAACACCATATATTTT. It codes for CASSLTTGDSGNTIYF.

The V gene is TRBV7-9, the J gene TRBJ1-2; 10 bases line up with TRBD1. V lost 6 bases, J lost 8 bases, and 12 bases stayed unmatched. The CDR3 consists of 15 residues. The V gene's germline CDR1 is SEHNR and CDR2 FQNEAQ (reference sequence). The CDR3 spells CASRRGDRGMEGYTF. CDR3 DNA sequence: TGTGCCAGCAGACGCGGGGACAGGGGAATGGAGGGCTACACCTTC.